This T cell receptor beta chain is from a study of cytomegalovirus exposure and HLA in healthy donors. Study information: In terms of ancestry, the Caucasian-associated cluster contained about 81% of the approximately 400 genotyped donors. Study-level results: Sequencing depth roughly uniform across donors was assumed in presence/absence analyses.

Germline CDR1 MNHEY, CDR2 SVGAGI. The CDR3 spans 15 residues. V gave up 0 bases and J gave up 8 bases; unmatched junction bases: 7. Use of 60 Vbeta and 13 Jbeta primers characterized the PCR. The assay was immunoSEQ multiplex PCR, and TCRdb's table has in-frame clones only and misses some. The table shows 150,000 to 200,000 clones, with roughly 87% occurring only once. Comment on this clone: Antigen unknown.

This receptor was obtained from a boy younger than 10 in good health and CMV-seronegative. The V gene is TRBV6-5, the J gene TRBJ1-1, with 9 bases lining up with TRBD1. Sequences were obtained from PBMCs. CDR3 amino acids: CASSYSVLTGGEAFF. CDR3 DNA sequence: TGTGCCAGCAGTTACTCGGTCCTTACAGGGGGCGAAGCTTTCTTT.